Presented here are 15 T cell receptor beta chains from one specimen sequenced in a study of blood T cells in healthy people across ages. Alongside a J-beta primer mix, a sample-barcoded 5' primer served in a second PCR lasting about 7 to 12 cycles. MiXCR was run by TCRdb on the 5' RACE reads, yielding one entry per CDR3 protein. The sample lists 540,000 or so distinct CDR3 sequences; 27% were seen once. Sequenced input: blood. These receptors all come from a woman between 65 and 79 years old in good health.

In its sample, this clonotype was seen a few times. The chain links TRBV29-1 to TRBJ2-3, with D possibly TRBD2 on 5 matching bases. Germline CDR1 is SQVTM and CDR2 is ANQGSEA. Between the trimmed V and J ends, which lost 6 bases and 6 bases, there was a span of 16 bases. The CDR3 spans 13 residues. CDR3 region: CSVGFGVPDTQYF. The CDR3 region has the DNA TGCAGCGTGGGCTTCGGGGTTCCGGATACGCAGTATTTT.

The V call is TRBV18, the J call TRBJ2-4; 8 nucleotides match TRBD2. Losses at the gene ends were 0 bases for V and 5 bases for J; bases not matched to a gene: 9. The germline gives CDR1 KGHSH, CDR2 LQKENI. The CDR3 extends over 17 amino acids. CDR3 bases: TGTGCCAGCTCACCACCGAACGCCGGGACTAGGGAAAACATTCAGTACTTC. Protein sequence: CASSPPNAGTRENIQYF.

A few counts support this clonotype. The chain has TRBV5-5 and TRBJ1-1; perhaps TRBD1 as D (5 bases). The V and J ends lost 1 base and 6 bases respectively, with 16 bases between them. Germline CDR1 reads SGHKS; CDR2 reads YYEKEE (reference sequence). This CDR3 contains 15 residues. CDR3 bases: TGTGCCAGCAGCTTGCGCAGGGCAGCTTTTTCTGAAGCTTTCTTT. Translation gives CASSLRRAAFSEAFF.

This clonotype was observed at least ten times. The V gene is TRBV7-2, the J gene TRBJ2-7; 8 bases line up with TRBD2. Germline CDR1 reads SGHTA; CDR2 reads FQGNSA. The V gene end was trimmed by 3 bases and the J gene end by 2 bases; junction bases not matched to a gene: 6. The CDR3 spans 15 residues. The CDR3 region has the DNA TGTGCCAGCAGCTTTGCCCCCGGGGGGGCCTACGAGCAGTACTTC. Protein product: CASSFAPGGAYEQYF.

V gene TRBV12-3 or TRBV12-4 combines with J gene TRBJ1-1; D is undetermined. The CDR3 extends over 16 amino acids. V was clipped by 3 bases and J by 2 bases, with 16 bases between them. The CDR3 sequence is CASSFGPRRANTEAFF. CDR3 sequence (DNA): TGTGCCAGCAGTTTTGGGCCCCGGAGGGCTAACACTGAAGCTTTCTTT.

The rearrangement links TRBV29-1 to TRBJ2-3; D is unresolved. CDR3 length: 11 amino acids. Germline V gene data show CDR1 as SQVTM and CDR2 as ANQGSEA. Trimming removed 5 bases from V and 4 bases from J, with 7 bases in between. The CDR3 coding sequence is TGCAGCGTTCAACTTCCAGATACGCAGTATTTT. This gives the protein CSVQLPDTQYF.

The V and J genes are TRBV20-1 and TRBJ2-3, with D tentatively TRBD2 (7 bases). Germline V gene sequence: CDR1 DFQATT, CDR2 SNEGSKA (reference sequence). The CDR3 contains 17 residues. V lost 6 bases and J 3 bases, leaving 25 bases between the germline ends. CDR3 residues: CSALRGGGSMWTDTQYF. CDR3 DNA sequence: TGCAGTGCCCTAAGGGGAGGGGGGAGTATGTGGACAGATACGCAGTATTTT.

This clonotype was detected only a few times. V usage is TRBV6-5 and J usage is TRBJ2-7, with a tentative D call TRBD1 (6 bases). In germline, CDR1 is MNHEY, CDR2 SVGAGI. This CDR3 region has 15 residues. V lost 3 bases and J lost 5, with 17 bases in between. The CDR3 loop reads CASSYQPQGKHEQYF. In DNA form, the CDR3 reads TGTGCCAGCAGTTATCAACCCCAGGGGAAGCACGAGCAGTACTTC.

V and J are TRBV20-1 and TRBJ1-4; 7 bases are a match to TRBD1. CDR1 is DFQATT and CDR2 is SNEGSKA in the germline V gene (reference sequence). J lost 7 bases, V lost 5 bases, and 7 bases had no gene match. The CDR3 loop spans 13 amino acids. The CDR3 is CSAYDRDGEKLFF. DNA of the CDR3: TGCAGTGCTTATGACAGGGACGGTGAAAAACTGTTTTTT.

This chain connects TRBV7-8 to TRBJ2-5, with D perhaps TRBD2 (6 bases). The J call is doubtful: the DNA matches TRBJ2-1 better. Germline assignment: CDR1 SGHVS and CDR2 FQNEAQ. The CDR3 has 15 amino acids. The CDR3 sequence: CASSSQRLVSYEQFF. For the CDR3, the DNA is TGTGCCAGCAGCTCCCAACGACTAGTCTCCTATGAGCAGTTCTTC.

The chain employs TRBV20-1 and TRBJ2-2, with 7 bases matching TRBD2. Germline CDR1 is DFQATT and CDR2 is SNEGSKA (reference sequence). This CDR3 contains 12 residues. CDR3 loop: CGSRGDTGELFF. In DNA form, the CDR3 reads TGCGGAAGTCGGGGGGACACCGGGGAGCTGTTTTTT.

A remark on this clonotype: Possible read error: a much larger clone is one base away. The chain has TRBV28 and TRBJ2-5; TRBD2 matches 8 bases. Per the germline V gene, CDR1 is MDHEN and CDR2 is SYDVKM. The CDR3 is 13 amino acids. Here the CDR3 reads CTSRSGGQETQYF. The CDR3, as DNA: TGTACCAGCAGGAGCGGGGGACAAGAGACCCAGTACTTC.

This clonotype was detected only once. The DNA for the CDR3 is TGTGCCAGCAGCGCTAGGGGCGGATCTAACTATGGCTACACCTTC. Protein product: CASSARGGSNYGYTF. This chain links TRBV25-1 with TRBJ1-2, with TRBD1 as a possible D gene (5 bases). The V end lost 6 bases, the J end lost 0 bases, and 14 bases lay between the germline ends. From germline, CDR1 is MGHDK and CDR2 SYGVNS. This CDR3 has 15 residues.

J is TRBJ2-7 and V is TRBV18, with D possibly matching TRBD1 (6 bases). Germline CDR1 reads KGHSH; CDR2 reads LQKENI. Trimming removed 1 base at V and 0 bases at J, with 10 bases between. The length of the CDR3 is 15 residues. CDR3 protein: CASSPRETGSYEQYF. DNA of the CDR3: TGTGCCAGCTCACCACGGGAGACAGGCTCCTACGAGCAGTACTTC.

V is TRBV5-1 and J is TRBJ2-1; maybe TRBD1 (6 bases). The better agreement between TRBJ2-5 and the DNA end casts doubt on the J call. The CDR3 has 15 amino acids. Germline CDR1 is SGHRS and CDR2 is YFSETQ. In DNA, the CDR3 is TGCGCCAGCAGCTTGTGGGGGCCCACCGAAGAGACCCAGTACTTC. Encoded protein: CASSLWGPTEETQYF.